These 17 T cell receptor beta chains came from one sample sequenced in a study of CD8 T cells in Susac syndrome. Reverse transcription of 0.5 to 1 ug RNA was performed with random hexamers. TCRdb reprocessed the immunoSEQ multiplex PCR reads via MiXCR and lists one record per CDR3 protein. The table lists under 85,000 distinct CDR3 sequences, roughly 94% of them singletons. The material sequenced was CD8+ T cells from PBMCs. The source is a human donor with Susac syndrome.

This clonotype was seen once. The genes are TRBV7-8 and TRBJ2-5, with 9 bases lining up with TRBD2. The V gene's germline CDR1 is SGHVS and CDR2 FQNEAQ. The CDR3 contains 14 residues. The trim removed 5 bases at V and 1 base at J, leaving 2 bases unmatched. The CDR3: CASSISGSQETQYF. The CDR3 region has the DNA TGTGCCAGCAGCATTAGCGGGAGCCAAGAGACCCAGTACTTC.

This chain joins TRBV4-1 and TRBJ2-7; 9 bases are shared with TRBD1. The CDR3 contains 16 residues. Germline lookup yields CDR1 MGHRA and CDR2 YSYEKL. Unmatched junction bases numbered 6, after V lost 0 bases and J lost 3 bases. The CDR3 protein is CASSQDLVGQGYEQYF. The CDR3 nucleotides read TGCGCCAGCAGCCAAGATCTAGTGGGACAGGGCTACGAGCAGTACTTC.

The chain recombines TRBV3-1 with TRBJ2-7; D is possibly TRBD1 or TRBD2 (5 bases each). V gave up 3 bases and J gave up 9 bases, with 21 bases separating them. Germline-derived CDR1 and CDR2 are LGHDT and YNNKEL (reference sequence). The CDR3 sequence is 15 residues long. The CDR3 DNA is TGTGCCAGCAGCCACCTTGGGGACGCCCCTACGAGGCAGTACTTC. It is translated as CASSHLGDAPTRQYF.

This chain links TRBV19 with TRBJ1-4; D gene unclear. This CDR3 is built from 14 residues. Germline CDR1 reads LNHDA; CDR2 reads SQIVND (reference sequence). Trimming left V 0 bases short and J 4 bases short, with 6 bases between. CDR3 bases: TGTGCCAGTAGTATAGATCCGTTTAATGAAAAACTGTTTTTT. Amino acid sequence: CASSIDPFNEKLFF.

The chain recombines TRBV5-1 with TRBJ2-5, with D perhaps matching TRBD1 (6 bases). The germline gives CDR1 SGHRS, CDR2 YFSETQ. This CDR3 has 16 residues. The V and J ends lost 0 bases and 4 bases respectively, with 16 bases between them. For the CDR3, the DNA is TGCGCCAGCAGCTTGGCGCAGGGGACGGTTAGAGAGACCCAGTACTTC. The encoded protein is CASSLAQGTVRETQYF.

The chain couples TRBV30 to TRBJ1-1, with a possible D match to TRBD1 (5 bases). Between the trimmed V and J ends, which lost 0 bases and 4 bases, there was a span of 15 bases. Germline values: CDR1 GTSNPN, CDR2 SVGIG (reference sequence). The CDR3 is made up of 15 amino acids. This CDR3 reads CAWSVVFQGGTEAFF. The CDR3 DNA sequence: TGTGCCTGGAGTGTAGTTTTCCAGGGAGGCACTGAAGCTTTCTTT.

The J gene is TRBJ2-5, the V gene TRBV12-3 or TRBV12-4, with D perhaps TRBD1 or TRBD2 (5 bases each). V was cut by 2 bases and J by 5 bases, with 12 bases left in between. The CDR3 length is 14 residues. The CDR3 here is CASSLSDEGETQYF. The CDR3 bases are TGTGCCAGCAGTTTATCCGATGAGGGGGAGACCCAGTACTTC.

The rearrangement uses TRBV4-2 and TRBJ1-3, with no clear D. V was pared by 5 bases and J by 1 base, with 9 bases between. This CDR3 has 14 amino acids. In germline, CDR1 is LGHNA, CDR2 YNFKEQ. CDR3 sequence reads: CASSGMGSGNTIYF. The CDR3, as DNA: TGTGCCAGCAGCGGAATGGGGTCTGGAAACACCATATATTTT.

The genes are TRBV3-1 and TRBJ1-1, with a tentative D call TRBD1 (5 bases). The CDR3 contains 14 residues. Germline values: CDR1 LGHDT, CDR2 YNNKEL (reference sequence). The V end was cut by 1 base, the J end by 4 bases, with 10 bases between. This CDR3 is CASSQAERGTEAFF. The CDR3, as DNA: TGTGCCAGCAGCCAAGCGGAGAGGGGCACTGAAGCTTTCTTT.

V and J are TRBV16 and TRBJ1-4; tentative D call: TRBD1 (6 bases). This CDR3 comprises 15 residues. Between the trimmed V and J ends, which lost 6 bases and 8 bases, there was a span of 19 bases. Germline V lookup: CDR1 KGHSY, CDR2 FQNENV. CDR3 region: CASRGGAPLREKLFF. The CDR3 nucleotides are TGTGCCAGCAGGGGGGGCGCCCCACTTCGGGAAAAACTGTTTTTT.

This chain joins TRBV27 and TRBJ1-5; tentative D call: TRBD1 (6 bases). In germline, CDR1 is MNHEY, CDR2 SMNVEV (reference sequence). Trimming removed 2 bases at V and 0 bases at J, with 11 bases between. The CDR3 has 16 residues. The CDR3 reads CASSLTGIYSNQPQHF. DNA for the CDR3: TGTGCCAGCAGTTTAACAGGGATCTATAGCAATCAGCCCCAGCATTTT.

CDR3 loop: CSARNPHSYEQYF. As DNA, the CDR3 is TGCAGTGCTAGGAACCCACACTCCTACGAGCAGTACTTC. This chain joins TRBV20-1 and TRBJ2-7; no clear D. The germline gives CDR1 DFQATT, CDR2 SNEGSKA (reference sequence). Trimming took off 3 bases at V and 0 bases at J, with 9 bases between the two ends. The CDR3 totals 13 residues.

The chain joins TRBV7-9 to TRBJ2-1, with TRBD2 matching 12 bases. The length of the CDR3 is 15 residues. V shed 4 bases and J 9 bases; nucleotides not matched to a gene: 7. Germline CDR1 reads SEHNR; CDR2 reads FQNEAQ (reference sequence). Here the CDR3 reads CASSSSGRVLTEQFF. The CDR3 nucleotides read TGTGCCAGCAGCTCTAGCGGGAGGGTCCTTACTGAGCAGTTCTTC. The whole variable domain, filled in from reference TRBV7-9 and TRBJ2-1, reads DTGVSQNPRHKITKRGQNVTFRCDPISEHNRLYWYRQTLGQGPEFLTYFQNEAQLEKSRLLSDRFSAERPKGSFSTLEIQRTEQGDSAMYLCASSSSGRVLTEQFFGPGTRLTVL.

The chain links TRBV24-1 to TRBJ2-1, with 9 positions matching TRBD1. The ends lost 4 bases at V and 2 bases at J; junction bases unmatched: 2. CDR1 and CDR2 from the germline V gene are KGHDR and SFDVKD. CDR3 length: 15 residues. The CDR3 nucleotides read TGTGCCACCAGTGAGGGGACAGGGACCTACAATGAGCAGTTCTTC. Translated, it gives CATSEGTGTYNEQFF.

The V call is TRBV20-1, the J call TRBJ2-1; TRBD2 matches 10 bases. The CDR3 is 18 amino acids. The V and J ends lost 3 bases and 2 bases, in that order; junction bases with no gene match: 13. Germline CDR1 is DFQATT and CDR2 is SNEGSKA (reference sequence). The CDR3 region has the DNA TGCAGTGCTAGGGGTCCTAGCGGGAGCTTGGTCCCCTACAATGAGCAGTTCTTC. Amino acids: CSARGPSGSLVPYNEQFF.

The genes are TRBV12-5 and TRBJ1-6; D remains unclear. V was clipped by 5 bases and J by 7 bases, with 9 bases between them. The germline gives CDR1 LGHNT, CDR2 FRNRAP. The CDR3 loop spans 13 amino acids. CDR3 bases: TGTGCTAGTGGTCGCCGGTCCAATTCACCCCTCCACTTT. It translates to CASGRRSNSPLHF.

The chain joins TRBV4-1 to TRBJ2-3; D is unresolved. V lost 1 base to trimming and J lost 4 bases, with 9 bases between them. Germline assignment: CDR1 MGHRA and CDR2 YSYEKL. The CDR3 runs 14 residues. Here the CDR3 DNA reads TGCGCCAGCAGCCAAGTAGTGGTCCCAGATACGCAGTATTTT. Encoded protein: CASSQVVVPDTQYF.